These 10 T cell receptor beta chains were sequenced from one sample in a study of naive and memory T cell subsets. Two oligonucleotides, mixed equimolar, formed the beta constant-region primer covering TRBC1 and TRBC2. Four rounds of PCR amplified the ligated cDNA using nested alpha and beta constant-region primers plus SP2. Each CDR3 protein is one row after TCRdb ran MiXCR on the UMI-ligation and nested PCR reads. The table has 80,000 to 95,000 distinct CDR3 sequences, about 8.2% seen once; the top ten hold over 1%. The source material was naive CD8+ T cells from blood. The receptors stem from a human donor in good health.

Only one count was recorded for this clonotype. The rearrangement links TRBV10-2 to TRBJ2-5, with 8 bases identical to TRBD2. V was clipped by 4 bases and J by 1 base; unmatched bases: 5. Germline V gives CDR1 WSHSY, CDR2 SAAADI. The CDR3 runs to 15 residues. This chain's CDR3 is CASSAVLAVQETQYF. In DNA, the CDR3 is TGCGCCAGCAGTGCTGTACTAGCGGTCCAAGAGACCCAGTACTTC.

This clonotype was counted ten times or more. The chain couples TRBV28 to TRBJ2-3; maybe TRBD2 (6 bases). There are 15 residues in the CDR3. From germline, CDR1 is MDHEN and CDR2 SYDVKM. Trimming removed 8 bases at V and 5 bases at J, with 20 bases between. CDR3 sequence (DNA): TGTGCCAGCCGTGAACTGGGAGGATCAAGAGATACGCAGTATTTT. Its protein product is CASRELGGSRDTQYF. Drawing the rest from reference TRBV28 and TRBJ2-3, the complete variable domain is DVKVTQSSRYLVKRTGEKVFLECVQDMDHENMFWYRQDPGLGLRLIYFSYDVKMKEKGDIPEGYSVSREKKERFSLILESASTNQTSMYLCASRELGGSRDTQYFGPGTRLTVL.

This clonotype was detected a few times. The chain uses TRBV9 and TRBJ2-3; 14 bases are a match to TRBD2. The CDR3 is 16 amino acids. The J segment lost 4 bases and the V segment lost 3 bases, leaving 4 bases of the junction unmatched. Germline-derived CDR1 and CDR2 are SGDLS and YYNGEE. This chain's CDR3 is CASSDGGLAGADTQYF. In DNA form, the CDR3 reads TGTGCCAGCAGCGACGGGGGACTAGCGGGAGCAGATACGCAGTATTTT.

This chain uses TRBV27 with TRBJ2-7, with TRBD1 identical over 7 bases. CDR1 MNHEY and CDR2 SMNVEV come from the germline V gene (reference sequence). CDR3 length: 12 amino acids. After removal of 7 bases from V and 2 bases from J, the junction contained 2 bases not matched to a gene. The CDR3 reads CASTDRTYEQYF. CDR3 nucleotides: TGTGCCAGCACGGACAGGACCTACGAGCAGTACTTC.

This clonotype was observed many times. The chain uses TRBV29-1 and TRBJ2-1; perhaps TRBD2 as D (5 bases). This CDR3 is 11 amino acids long. The germline V gene encodes CDR1 SQVTM and CDR2 ANQGSEA. V shed 3 bases and J shed 9 bases, with 9 bases lying between them. The CDR3 coding sequence is TGCAGCGTTGATTCGGGATCTGAGCAGTTCTTC. Its protein product is CSVDSGSEQFF.

There are a few counts of this clonotype. This may arise from a read error, as a much more abundant clone is one base away. V gene TRBV14 combines with J gene TRBJ2-3; 7 bases fit TRBD2. Germline V lookup: CDR1 SGHDN, CDR2 FVKESK. CDR3 length: 16 amino acids. The V gene end was trimmed by 0 bases and the J gene end by 1 base; junction bases not matched to a gene: 4. The CDR3 loop is CASSQDGSGCTDTQYF. The CDR3 region has the DNA TGTGCCAGCAGCCAAGACGGTAGCGGGTGCACAGATACGCAGTATTTT.

This clonotype was seen at least ten times. The chain combines TRBV28 with TRBJ2-1; D is ambiguous. CDR1 is MDHEN, CDR2 SYDVKM, per germline. The CDR3 is 13 amino acids. Trimming shortened V by 5 bases and J by 7 bases, and 12 bases separated the two germline ends. The CDR3 sequence is CASSAPSPNEQFF. The CDR3 nucleotides read TGTGCCAGCAGTGCTCCCTCCCCAAATGAGCAGTTCTTC.

This clonotype was counted at least ten times. V usage is TRBV12-3 or TRBV12-4 and J usage is TRBJ1-1; weak D call: TRBD1 (6 bases). Trimming cost V 3 bases and J 5 bases, with 13 bases left between them. The CDR3 extends over 14 amino acids. The CDR3 region is CASSFAGGQTEAFF. For the CDR3, the DNA is TGTGCCAGCAGTTTTGCGGGGGGCCAAACTGAAGCTTTCTTT.

Ten or more counts support this clonotype. The V gene is TRBV7-2, the J gene TRBJ2-5, with 9 bases lining up with TRBD1. Per germline, CDR1 SGHTA and CDR2 FQGNSA. This CDR3 has 18 amino acids. V was clipped by 3 bases and J by 5 bases; unmatched bases: 16. This CDR3 is CASSFNRGGDRERETQYF. CDR3 bases: TGTGCCAGCAGCTTTAATCGGGGAGGGGACAGGGAGCGTGAGACCCAGTACTTC.

Many counts were recorded for this clonotype. The chain recombines TRBV20-1 with TRBJ2-3; D not resolved. The germline V and J ends were trimmed by 5 bases and 0 bases, with 12 bases remaining between them. Germline CDR1 and CDR2: DFQATT and SNEGSKA (reference sequence). This CDR3 has 14 residues. CDR3 sequence: CSAFPPSSTDTQYF. As DNA, the CDR3 is TGCAGTGCTTTCCCCCCATCTAGCACAGATACGCAGTATTTT.